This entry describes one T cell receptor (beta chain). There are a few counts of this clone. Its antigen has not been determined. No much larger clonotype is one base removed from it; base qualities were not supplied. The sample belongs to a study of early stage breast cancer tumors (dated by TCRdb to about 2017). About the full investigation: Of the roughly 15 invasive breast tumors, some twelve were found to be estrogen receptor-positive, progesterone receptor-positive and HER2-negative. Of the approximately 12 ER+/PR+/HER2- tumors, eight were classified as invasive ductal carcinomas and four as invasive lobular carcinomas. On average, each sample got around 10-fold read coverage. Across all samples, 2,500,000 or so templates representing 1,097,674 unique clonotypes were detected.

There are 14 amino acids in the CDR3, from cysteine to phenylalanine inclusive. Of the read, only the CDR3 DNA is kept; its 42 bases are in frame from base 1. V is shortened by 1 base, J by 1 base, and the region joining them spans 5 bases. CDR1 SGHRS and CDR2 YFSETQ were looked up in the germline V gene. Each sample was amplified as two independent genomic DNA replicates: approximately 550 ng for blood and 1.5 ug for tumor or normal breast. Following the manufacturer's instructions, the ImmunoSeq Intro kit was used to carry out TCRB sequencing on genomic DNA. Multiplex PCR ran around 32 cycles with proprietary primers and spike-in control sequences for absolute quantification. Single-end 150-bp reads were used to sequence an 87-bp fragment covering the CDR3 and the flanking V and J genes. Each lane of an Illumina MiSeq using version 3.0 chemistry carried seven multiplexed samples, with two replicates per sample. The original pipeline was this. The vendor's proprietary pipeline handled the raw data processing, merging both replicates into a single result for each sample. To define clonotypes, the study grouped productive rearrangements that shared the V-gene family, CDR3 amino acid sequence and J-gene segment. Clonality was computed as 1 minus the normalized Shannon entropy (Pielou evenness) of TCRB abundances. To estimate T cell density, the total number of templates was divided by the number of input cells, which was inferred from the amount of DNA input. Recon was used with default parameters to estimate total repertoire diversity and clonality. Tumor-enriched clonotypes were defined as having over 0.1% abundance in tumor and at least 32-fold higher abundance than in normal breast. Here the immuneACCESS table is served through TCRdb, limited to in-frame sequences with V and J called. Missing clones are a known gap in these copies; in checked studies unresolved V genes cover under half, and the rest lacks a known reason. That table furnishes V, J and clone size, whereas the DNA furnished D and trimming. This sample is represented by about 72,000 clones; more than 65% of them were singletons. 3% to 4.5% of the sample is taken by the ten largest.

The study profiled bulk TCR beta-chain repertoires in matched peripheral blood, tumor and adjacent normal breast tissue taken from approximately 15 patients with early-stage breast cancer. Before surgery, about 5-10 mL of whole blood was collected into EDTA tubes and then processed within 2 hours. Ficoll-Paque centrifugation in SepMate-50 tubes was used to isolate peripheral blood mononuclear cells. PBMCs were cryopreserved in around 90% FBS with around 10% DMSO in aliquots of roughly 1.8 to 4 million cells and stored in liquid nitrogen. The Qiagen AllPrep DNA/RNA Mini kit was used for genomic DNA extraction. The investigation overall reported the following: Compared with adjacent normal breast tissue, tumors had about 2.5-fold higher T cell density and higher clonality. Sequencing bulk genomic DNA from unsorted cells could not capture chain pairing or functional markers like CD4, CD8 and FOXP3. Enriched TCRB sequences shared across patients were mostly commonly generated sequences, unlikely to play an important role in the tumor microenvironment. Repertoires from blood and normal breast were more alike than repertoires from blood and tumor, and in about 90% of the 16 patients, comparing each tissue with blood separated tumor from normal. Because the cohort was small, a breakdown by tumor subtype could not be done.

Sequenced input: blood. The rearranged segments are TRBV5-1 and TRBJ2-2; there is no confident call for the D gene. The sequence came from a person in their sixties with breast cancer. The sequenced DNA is TGCGCCAGCAGCTTGATGGTGAACACCGGGGAGCTGTTTTTT. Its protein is CASSLMVNTGELFF.